A single sample is the source of the 14 T cell receptor beta chains below, sequenced in a study of human T cells and chemical hapten exposure. The study's library attached unique molecular identifiers to single cDNA molecules. TCRdb called the reads again in MiXCR, with one record for every CDR3 protein. The sample has 3,000 to 3,500 distinct CDR3 sequences, around 53% seen once. Unfractionated whole blood served as the source for total RNA extraction. The sequencing input was whole blood. All receptors come from a human donor who had alopecia or was a healthy volunteer (not recorded which). Some clones in this sample may be carry-over from other donors' samples. This table probably holds off-target reads from a library built for another chain.

The chain joins TRBV12-3 or TRBV12-4 to TRBJ2-7; TRBD2 matches at 10 bases. The CDR3 is 16 amino acids. Trimming took 4 bases from V and 4 from J; bases not matched to a gene: 10. The CDR3 DNA reads as TGTGCCAGCAGTTCCTCGGGGGCTAGCGGGGGTTACGAGCAGTACTTC. Protein sequence: CASSSSGASGGYEQYF.

The V call is TRBV29-1, the J call TRBJ2-7; D remains ambiguous. The CDR3 extends over 13 amino acids. Germline values: CDR1 SQVTM, CDR2 ANQGSEA. Trimming stripped 5 bases from V and 2 bases from J, with 13 bases between. The CDR3 here is CSVLELDAYEQYF. The DNA for the CDR3 is TGCAGCGTTTTGGAGTTAGACGCCTACGAGCAGTACTTC.

This clonotype rates as large. The chain links TRBV2 to TRBJ2-1, with a tentative D call TRBD2 (6 bases). V lost 4 bases, J lost 8 bases, and 21 bases lay in between. Germline V gene sequence: CDR1 SNHLY, CDR2 FYNNEI. The CDR3 runs to 16 residues. The CDR3 is CASSGRDLRLRDEQFF. As DNA, the CDR3 is TGTGCCAGCAGTGGGAGGGACCTACGATTACGGGATGAGCAGTTCTTC.

This clonotype was found a few times. The gene calls are TRBV7-9 and TRBJ2-5, with D maybe TRBD1 (6 bases). CDR3 length: 16 amino acids. Germline V lookup: CDR1 SEHNR, CDR2 FQNEAQ (reference sequence). V shed 5 bases and J shed 4 bases, with 20 bases lying between them. The DNA for the CDR3 is TGTGCCAGCAGCCTCCTAGAGGGGGTCTGGGGAGAGACCCAGTACTTC. This encodes CASSLLEGVWGETQYF.

The chain has TRBV4-1 and TRBJ2-3, with a weak D call TRBD1 (5 bases). This CDR3 has 17 residues. Per the germline V gene, CDR1 is MGHRA and CDR2 is YSYEKL. V was shortened by 0 bases and J by 4 bases, with 17 bases between the two germline ends. The CDR3 region is CASSQDQAGSFPDTQYF. The CDR3 bases are TGCGCCAGCAGCCAAGATCAGGCAGGGTCTTTCCCAGATACGCAGTATTTT.

In this sample, this clonotype turned up once. This chain joins TRBV20-1 and TRBJ2-7, with D perhaps TRBD2 (6 bases). Trimming shortened V by 6 bases and J by 0 bases, and 18 bases separated the two germline ends. The CDR3 is 15 amino acids. Germline CDR1 is DFQATT and CDR2 is SNEGSKA (reference sequence). The CDR3 protein is CSAEELEGPSYEQYF. CDR3 bases: TGCAGTGCGGAAGAACTGGAGGGGCCCTCCTACGAGCAGTACTTC.

The chain couples TRBV5-1 to TRBJ2-6, with D possibly being TRBD1 (6 bases). This CDR3 comprises 19 residues. In germline, CDR1 is SGHRS, CDR2 YFSETQ. The germline V and J ends were trimmed by 6 bases and 0 bases, with 22 bases remaining between them. CDR3: CASTNSTGMFNSGANVLTF. In nucleotides, the CDR3 is TGCGCCAGCACCAACTCGACAGGAATGTTTAACTCTGGGGCCAACGTCCTGACTTTC.

The chain recombines TRBV9 with TRBJ2-3, with a weak D call TRBD1 (6 bases). V was clipped by 5 bases and J by 6 bases, with 7 bases between them. Germline V gene sequence: CDR1 SGDLS, CDR2 YYNGEE. The CDR3 is 11 amino acids. CDR3 in amino acids: CASRGADTQYF. The CDR3 coding sequence is TGTGCCAGCAGGGGGGCCGATACGCAGTATTTT.

The chain carries TRBV18 and TRBJ2-7, with D unclear. Germline lookup yields CDR1 KGHSH and CDR2 LQKENI. V dropped 5 bases and J dropped 0 bases, with 11 bases sitting between them. The CDR3 loop spans 14 amino acids. This CDR3 reads CASSKTSSSYEQYF. The CDR3, as DNA: TGTGCCAGCTCAAAGACTTCGAGCTCCTACGAGCAGTACTTC.

This clonotype was seen a few times. This chain connects TRBV29-1 to TRBJ2-1; 8 bases are shared with TRBD1. Germline CDR1 reads SQVTM; CDR2 reads ANQGSEA. V lost 6 bases and J lost 5; bases outside the gene matches: 3. This CDR3 region has 12 residues. The CDR3 DNA sequence: TGCAGCGTCTCGGGACAGGACAATGAGCAGTTCTTC. Its translation is CSVSGQDNEQFF.

The chain couples TRBV18 to TRBJ2-5; D uncertain. CDR3 length: 11 amino acids. Trimming shortened V by 6 bases and J by 5 bases, and 7 bases separated the two germline ends. Germline V gene lookup returns CDR1 KGHSH and CDR2 LQKENI. CDR3 bases: TGTGCCAGCTCCTCTCAGGAGACCCAGTACTTC. Translating it yields CASSSQETQYF.

V usage is TRBV6-6 and J usage is TRBJ2-2, with 7 bases matching TRBD2. The CDR3 totals 16 residues. V shed 1 base, J shed 4 bases, and the junction held 6 bases outside the gene matches. CDR1 and CDR2 from the germline V gene are MNHNY and SVGAGI (reference sequence). DNA for the CDR3: TGTGCCAGCAGTTACTACTTAGCGGGCGGCACCGGGGAGCTGTTTTTT. Its protein is CASSYYLAGGTGELFF.

The rearrangement links TRBV11-3 to TRBJ2-7; D not certain. This CDR3 is built from 12 residues. Germline V gene sequence: CDR1 SGHNT, CDR2 YENEEA. Trimming took 0 bases from V and 6 from J, leaving 6 bases between them. The CDR3 coding sequence is TGTGCCAGCAGCTTAGAGGTGGGCGAGCAGTACTTC. It is translated as CASSLEVGEQYF. The variable domain in full, with the rest retrieved from reference TRBV11-3 and TRBJ2-7, is EAGVVQSPRYKIIEKKQPVAFWCNPISGHNTLYWYLQNLGQGPELLIRYENEEAVDDSQLPKDRFSAERLKGVDSTLKIQPAELGDSAVYLCASSLEVGEQYFGPGTRLTVT.

V gene TRBV15 combines with J gene TRBJ2-7; possibly TRBD1 or TRBD2 for D (5 bases each). V dropped 2 bases and J dropped 5 bases, with 10 bases sitting between them. CDR1 is LNHNV, CDR2 YYDKDF, per germline (reference sequence). The CDR3 has 13 residues. This CDR3 reads CATSRNSGHEQYF. In DNA form, the CDR3 reads TGTGCCACCAGCAGAAATTCGGGACACGAGCAGTACTTC.